The rows below give T cell receptor beta chains drawn from one sample of a study of early T cells in non-severe SARS-CoV-2 infection. TCRdb processed the 5' RACE reads anew with MiXCR; each CDR3 protein has one entry. The table records tens of thousands of distinct CDR3 sequences, more than 13% of them present only once. Material for sequencing was whole blood. The receptor source for this set is an adult who was a healthcare worker with PCR-confirmed SARS-CoV-2 infection or an uninfected control (not recorded which). The CDR3 runs from the conserved cysteine through the conserved F or W. Fields, in order: V gene, D gene, clone size, J gene, CDR3 length, CDR3 protein, CDR3 DNA. A D gene is named only where the DNA matches it firmly. Part of the rows lack a size; the others show once, few, many or a class for expanded clones.

>TRBV20-1|TRBD2|many|TRBJ2-7|18
CSQSPGLAGGPGRYEQYF
TGCAGTCAGTCCCCGGGACTAGCGGGAGGGCCCGGAAGATACGAGCAGTACTTC
>TRBV25-1|-|-|TRBJ1-1|13
CASSLTGVMGAFF
TGTGCCAGCAGTCTTACAGGCGTGATGGGAGCTTTCTTT
>TRBV28|TRBD1|-|TRBJ1-4|15
CASSFRGGTNEKLFF
TGTGCCAGCAGTTTCAGGGGGGGAACTAATGAAAAACTGTTTTTT
>TRBV20-1|TRBD2|-|TRBJ2-1|15
CSATLLAGSYNEQFF
TGCAGTGCTACTCTACTAGCGGGCTCCTACAATGAGCAGTTCTTC
>TRBV20-1|-|-|TRBJ2-5|11
CSAGRQETQYF
TGCAGTGCAGGGCGCCAAGAGACCCAGTACTTC
>TRBV7-3|TRBD2|few|TRBJ2-1|15
CASSLGDGRAQEQFF
TGTGCCAGCAGCTTGGGGGACGGGAGGGCCCAGGAGCAGTTCTTC
>TRBV7-9|-|-|TRBJ2-1|13
CASSSQGGDEQFF
TGTGCCAGCAGCTCGCAGGGCGGCGATGAGCAGTTCTTC
>TRBV11-2|-|-|TRBJ2-5|14
CASSLEPLGETQYF
TGTGCCAGCAGCTTAGAGCCCCTCGGGGAGACCCAGTACTTC
>TRBV7-9|-|few|TRBJ2-3|11
CAGTSPDTQYF
TGTGCCGGAACTAGCCCAGATACGCAGTATTTT
>TRBV29-1|TRBD1|few|TRBJ2-1|14
CSVIGTDSYNEQFF
TGCAGCGTTATTGGGACAGACTCCTACAATGAGCAGTTCTTC
>TRBV12-3/TRBV12-4|-|-|TRBJ1-1|11
CASSFDRVAFF
TGTGCCAGCAGTTTCGACCGAGTCGCTTTCTTT
>TRBV7-9|-|few|TRBJ2-1|16
CASSLVRTAKHNEQFF
TGTGCCAGCAGCTTAGTGCGTACAGCAAAGCACAATGAGCAGTTCTTC
>TRBV12-3/TRBV12-4|-|-|TRBJ2-1|11
CASSVGNEQFF
TGTGCCAGCAGTGTCGGCAATGAGCAGTTCTTC
>TRBV14|TRBD1|many|TRBJ1-2|13
CASSQTGVYGYTF
TGTGCCAGCAGCCAAACAGGGGTCTATGGCTACACCTTC
>TRBV4-3|TRBD1|-|TRBJ1-3|14
CASSQVQGADTIYF
TGCGCCAGCAGCCAAGTTCAGGGGGCTGACACCATATATTTT
>TRBV28|-|few|TRBJ2-1|11
CASSLGRVQFF
TGTGCCAGCAGTTTGGGAAGGGTGCAGTTCTTC
>TRBV21-1|-|-|TRBJ1-2|12
CASPPSLDGYTF
TGTGCCAGCCCCCCGTCGTTGGATGGCTACACCTTC
>TRBV7-2|-|-|TRBJ1-3|17
CASSPRGPLDTENTIYF
TGTGCCAGCAGCCCCAGAGGCCCTCTCGATACTGAAAACACCATATATTTT
>TRBV12-5|-|few|TRBJ2-2|12
CASGVGTGELFF
TGTGCTAGTGGAGTAGGCACCGGGGAGCTGTTTTTT
>TRBV12-3/TRBV12-4|-|few|TRBJ1-2|16
CASRKRTARTGFYYTF
TGTGCCAGCAGAAAGCGGACGGCTAGAACAGGTTTTTACTACACCTTC
>TRBV20-1|-|few|TRBJ2-1|14
CSASGRRTYNEQFF
TGCAGTGCTAGCGGGAGACGCACCTACAATGAGCAGTTCTTC
>TRBV4-3|TRBD2|-|TRBJ2-7|16
CASSQDAGGSGYEQYF
TGCGCCAGCAGCCAAGATGCCGGCGGGAGCGGTTACGAGCAGTACTTC
>TRBV27|-|few|TRBJ2-1|14
CASGLVSAYNEQFF
TGTGCCAGCGGTCTAGTTAGCGCCTACAATGAGCAGTTCTTC
>TRBV29-1|TRBD2|few|TRBJ2-3|11
CSVDAGGTQYF
TGCAGCGTTGACGCGGGAGGTACGCAGTATTTT
>TRBV28|-|-|TRBJ2-2|14
CASSFPRGTGELFF
TGTGCCAGCAGTTTCCCCAGGGGCACCGGGGAGCTGTTTTTT
>TRBV11-1|-|few|TRBJ1-1|14
CASSLGRLNTEAFF
TGTGCCAGCAGCTTAGGCAGGTTGAACACTGAAGCTTTCTTT
>TRBV27|-|-|TRBJ2-1|13
CASSSSSYNEQFF
TGTGCCAGCAGTAGCAGCTCCTACAATGAGCAGTTCTTC
>TRBV12-3/TRBV12-4|TRBD1|few|TRBJ1-2|15
CASNVRDRGISGYTF
TGTGCCAGCAACGTCCGGGACAGGGGAATCTCTGGCTACACCTTC
>TRBV19|-|-|TRBJ1-2|14
CASSRLDRSLGYTF
TGTGCCAGTAGTCGCCTAGACAGGTCCCTTGGCTACACCTTC
>TRBV10-3|-|few|TRBJ2-4|12
CAISNDLVIQYF
TGTGCCATCAGTAATGACCTGGTCATTCAGTACTTC
>TRBV28|TRBD1|-|TRBJ1-4|15
CASSFPGGGDEKLFF
TGTGCCAGCAGTTTCCCAGGGGGTGGGGATGAAAAACTGTTTTTT
>TRBV28|TRBD2|-|TRBJ2-3|13
CASSLLIAGDKYF
TGTGCCAGCAGTTTGTTGATAGCGGGAGATAAGTATTTT
>TRBV6-5|TRBD2|-|TRBJ2-2|16
CASSYPSGKNTGELFF
TGTGCCAGCAGTTACCCTAGCGGGAAAAACACCGGGGAGCTGTTTTTT
>TRBV7-9|-|many|TRBJ2-5|15
CASSFPDIIKETQYF
TGTGCCAGCAGCTTCCCGGACATTATCAAAGAGACCCAGTACTTC
>TRBV11-2|TRBD2|few|TRBJ2-5|17
CASSPRPHSGFQETQYF
TGTGCCAGCAGCCCTCGCCCACATAGCGGGTTTCAAGAGACCCAGTACTTC
>TRBV20-1|TRBD2|-|TRBJ2-7|15
CSALGLAGGNDEQYF
TGCAGTGCTCTGGGACTAGCGGGAGGTAACGACGAGCAGTACTTC
>TRBV12-3/TRBV12-4|-|few|TRBJ2-2|17
CASSAFGDLANTGELFF
TGTGCCAGCAGCGCTTTCGGGGACCTCGCGAACACCGGGGAGCTGTTTTTT
>TRBV29-1|-|few|TRBJ1-2|9
CSVPPGYTF
TGCAGCGTCCCGCCCGGCTACACCTTC
>TRBV29-1|TRBD1|-|TRBJ2-7|12
CSARGQEGQQYF
TGCAGCGCCCGAGGACAGGAAGGACAGCAGTACTTC
>TRBV19|-|many|TRBJ2-3|13
CASKRGFTDTQYF
TGTGCCAGTAAAAGGGGCTTCACAGATACGCAGTATTTT
>TRBV12-3/TRBV12-4|-|few|TRBJ2-3|15
CASSRRGSSTDTQYF
TGTGCCAGCAGTCGGCGGGGCTCTAGCACAGATACGCAGTATTTT
>TRBV12-3/TRBV12-4|-|few|TRBJ2-1|14
CASSQAAQVTKQFF
TGTGCCAGCAGTCAAGCGGCTCAGGTCACAAAGCAGTTCTTC
>TRBV7-2|TRBD1|many|TRBJ1-2|15
CASSLDRGRSDGYTF
TGTGCCAGCAGTTTGGACAGGGGGAGGAGTGATGGCTACACCTTC
>TRBV9|-|-|TRBJ1-2|13
CASSVVGDYGYTF
TGTGCCAGCAGCGTAGTCGGAGACTATGGCTACACCTTC
>TRBV6-2/TRBV6-3|-|many|TRBJ1-1|12
CASSSPNTEAFF
TGTGCCAGCAGTTCCCCGAACACTGAAGCTTTCTTT
>TRBV12-3/TRBV12-4|TRBD1|-|TRBJ1-2|14
CASSSAQGGYGYTF
TGTGCCAGCAGTTCCGCACAGGGGGGCTATGGCTACACCTTC
>TRBV24-1|-|many|TRBJ2-2|14
CATSDWGLTGELFF
TGTGCCACCAGTGATTGGGGCCTGACCGGGGAGCTGTTTTTT
>TRBV30|-|many|TRBJ1-5|12
CAWSLGTQPQHF
TGTGCCTGGAGTTTGGGGACTCAGCCCCAGCATTTT
>TRBV3-1|-|many|TRBJ1-2|13
CASTGPPNYGYTF
TGTGCCAGTACAGGGCCACCTAACTATGGCTACACCTTC
>TRBV12-3/TRBV12-4|-|-|TRBJ2-7|12
CASSFAGYEQYF
TGTGCCAGCAGTTTTGCGGGGTACGAGCAGTACTTC
>TRBV5-6|-|-|TRBJ1-1|13
CASSLPQGNEAFF
TGTGCCAGCAGCTTGCCTCAGGGGAATGAAGCTTTCTTT
>TRBV28|-|few|TRBJ1-1|12
CASSFAFAEAFF
TGTGCCAGCAGTTTCGCCTTTGCTGAAGCTTTCTTT
>TRBV7-2|-|-|TRBJ2-7|14
CASSLNLGNYEQYF
TGTGCCAGCAGCTTAAATCTTGGAAACTACGAGCAGTACTTC
>TRBV21-1|-|medium-sized|TRBJ2-1|14
CARNRRERYNEQFF
TGTGCCAGAAATAGGCGGGAGAGGTACAATGAGCAGTTCTTC
>TRBV6-5|TRBD1|few|TRBJ2-3|15
CASSPGTGKTDTQYF
TGTGCCAGCAGTCCCGGGACAGGGAAAACAGATACGCAGTATTTT
>TRBV28|-|few|TRBJ2-7|12
CASRPPVSEQYF
TGTGCCAGCAGACCCCCGGTATCCGAGCAGTACTTC
>TRBV20-1|-|many|TRBJ2-2|15
CSARDLLAEAGELFF
TGCAGTGCTAGAGATCTCCTAGCTGAGGCCGGGGAGCTGTTTTTT
>TRBV6-6|-|-|TRBJ2-5|14
CASSMDGVGETQYF
TGTGCCAGCAGCATGGACGGGGTTGGAGAGACCCAGTACTTC